A single sample gave rise to the 31 T cell receptor beta chains below, sequenced in a study of shared clonotypes between healthy human individuals. Assay used: immunoSEQ multiplex PCR; TCRdb lists only in-frame clones, some missing. The sample contains a few million clones, around 94% of which appear only once. The specimen was naive CD4+ T cells sorted from blood. As for subset: CD45RA+ positively selected. The receptors come from a man aged 18 to 29 in good health.

V gene TRBV7-8 combines with J gene TRBJ2-3, with 8 nucleotides matching TRBD2. V was clipped by 1 base and J by 5 bases; unmatched bases: 5. Germline CDR1 and CDR2: SGHVS and FQNEAQ. The CDR3 has 15 residues. For the CDR3, the DNA is TGTGCCAGCAGCTTAGGAGCGGGGGTTGGAGATACGCAGTATTTT. The encoded protein is CASSLGAGVGDTQYF.

V usage is TRBV28 and J usage is TRBJ2-7, with 9 bases that match TRBD1. Germline trimming cut 6 bases from V and 0 bases from J; bases unmatched to any gene: 9. Per the germline V gene, CDR1 is MDHEN and CDR2 is SYDVKM. The CDR3 has 16 amino acids. CDR3 DNA sequence: TGTGCCAGCAGCCCTCTTGGGACAGGGAACTCCTACGAGCAGTACTTC. Its protein is CASSPLGTGNSYEQYF.

The J gene is TRBJ1-4, the V gene TRBV5-8, with 8 bases aligning to TRBD1. With 3 bases clipped from V and 4 bases from J, the junction kept 5 bases outside the gene matches. Germline V gives CDR1 SGHTS, CDR2 YDEGEE. CDR3 length: 15 residues. Written as DNA, the CDR3 is TGTGCCAGCAGCTGGGGGGACAGGAATAATGAAAAACTGTTTTTT. Its translation: CASSWGDRNNEKLFF.

This sequence joins TRBV5-4 and TRBJ1-2; D might be TRBD1 (6 bases). CDR1 and CDR2 from the germline V gene are SGHNT and YYREEE (reference sequence). V was pared by 7 bases and J by 3 bases, with 19 bases between. The CDR3 is 15 residues long. The CDR3 is CASARGGEGDYGYTF. CDR3 nucleotides: TGTGCCAGCGCCCGAGGGGGGGAGGGGGACTATGGCTACACCTTC.

The chain joins TRBV11-2 to TRBJ1-6; D gene ambiguous. Germline V lookup: CDR1 SGHAT, CDR2 FQNNGV. The V end was cut by 5 bases, the J end by 3 bases, with 14 bases between. The CDR3 is made up of 16 amino acids. The DNA for the CDR3 is TGTGCCAGCAGCCATGACGAGGAGATCTATAATTCACCCCTCCACTTT. It codes for CASSHDEEIYNSPLHF.

The chain recombines TRBV10-1 with TRBJ2-3; D gene unclear. Germline V CDR1 and CDR2: WNHNN, SYGVQD (reference sequence). The CDR3 loop spans 15 amino acids. V was cut by 4 bases and J by 2 bases, with 13 bases left in between. The CDR3 bases are TGCGCCAGCAGTGGATTTGGAACGATCACAGATACGCAGTATTTT. The encoded protein is CASSGFGTITDTQYF.

This chain uses TRBV2 with TRBJ1-4; tentative D call: TRBD1 (5 bases). The V and J ends lost 4 bases and 0 bases respectively, with 15 bases between them. The CDR3 contains 17 residues. The germline CDR1 and CDR2 sequences are SNHLY and FYNNEI. The CDR3 region is CASSVRQGASTNEKLFF. The CDR3 nucleotides are TGTGCCAGCAGTGTGAGGCAGGGTGCCTCAACTAATGAAAAACTGTTTTTT.

This chain connects TRBV5-4 to TRBJ2-5, with TRBD2 matching 14 bases. CDR3 length: 17 amino acids. Germline assignment: CDR1 SGHNT and CDR2 YYREEE (reference sequence). Trimming took 4 bases from V and 5 from J; bases not matched to a gene: 10. CDR3: CASSPGTSGGPAETQYF. The CDR3 nucleotides are TGTGCCAGCAGCCCGGGGACTAGCGGGGGACCCGCGGAGACCCAGTACTTC.

CDR3 amino acids: CASSPPGTGGSYNEQFF. The CDR3 bases are TGTGCCAGCTCACCACCGGGCACAGGAGGATCCTACAATGAGCAGTTCTTC. The chain couples TRBV18 to TRBJ2-1; either TRBD1 or TRBD2 may supply D (5 bases each). Germline V lookup: CDR1 KGHSH, CDR2 LQKENI. This CDR3 contains 17 residues. The V and J ends lost 0 bases and 1 base respectively, with 13 bases between them.

The V and J genes are TRBV27 and TRBJ1-4; 7 bases align to TRBD1. The CDR3 has 15 residues. Germline V lookup: CDR1 MNHEY, CDR2 SMNVEV (reference sequence). J gave up 3 bases and V 5 bases, and 6 bases lay outside the gene matches. The CDR3 nucleotides read TGTGCCAGCAGTCCTCGAGGGACAGCTAATGAAAAACTGTTTTTT. It specifies CASSPRGTANEKLFF.

Note on this clone: This same CDR3 is encoded by further DNA sequences in the sample. The V call is TRBV7-2, the J call TRBJ1-5; the match to TRBD1 covers 9 bases. Per germline, CDR1 SGHTA and CDR2 FQGNSA. The CDR3 contains 15 residues. J gave up 0 bases and V 3 bases, and 0 bases lay outside the gene matches. The CDR3: CASSLGQGSNQPQHF. CDR3 bases: TGTGCCAGCAGCTTGGGACAGGGTAGCAATCAGCCCCAGCATTTT.

CDR3 nucleotide sequence: TGTGCCAGCAGTTTCCAGGACAGGGCGAACTATGGCTACACCTTC. Encoded protein: CASSFQDRANYGYTF. V and J are TRBV28 and TRBJ1-2, with 8 positions matching TRBD1. Trimming at V came to 3 bases and at J to 2 bases, leaving 5 bases not matched to a gene. The CDR3 length is 15 residues. The germline V gene has CDR1 MDHEN and CDR2 SYDVKM.

On this clone: At one end, the junction sequence differs from germline, possibly due to a read error. V and J are TRBV5-7 and TRBJ2-7; the match to TRBD2 covers 8 bases. Being an ORF, TRBV5-7 has a function that is uncertain. The CDR3 runs 17 residues. The CDR3 is CASTLTSTTSVLYEQYF. As DNA, the CDR3 is TGTGCCAGCACCTTGACGTCCACGACTAGCGTACTCTACGAGCAGTACTTC.

This clone was detected once. The rearrangement links TRBV6-7 to TRBJ2-7; D unclear. TRBV6-7 is designated an ORF whose function remains uncertain. This CDR3 contains 11 residues. Trimming removed 3 bases at V and 2 bases at J, with 2 bases between. The CDR3 spells CASSYPYEQYF. The CDR3, as DNA: TGTGCCAGCAGTTATCCCTACGAGCAGTACTTC.

In nucleotides, the CDR3 is TGTGCCAGCTCACAGATATCGGGCGAGGAACTGTTTTTT. This translates into CASSQISGEELFF. The chain links TRBV18 to TRBJ1-4, with D unclear. Trimming removed 4 bases from V and 12 bases from J, with 15 bases in between. The CDR3 is 13 amino acids. Per the germline V gene, CDR1 is KGHSH and CDR2 is LQKENI.

The chain couples TRBV6-4 to TRBJ1-2; the D gene is possibly TRBD1 (5 bases). V was shortened by 5 bases and J by 4 bases, with 14 bases between the two germline ends. This CDR3 comprises 14 residues. Germline V gene lookup returns CDR1 MRHNA and CDR2 SNTAGT. The CDR3 DNA sequence: TGTGCCAGCAGTCCGGGGGGACCGAGCTATGGCTACACCTTC. It encodes CASSPGGPSYGYTF.

In its sample, this clone was seen once. The gene calls are TRBV30 and TRBJ2-1, with D perhaps assigned TRBD1 or TRBD2 (5 bases each). Trimming took 0 bases from V and 10 from J, leaving 13 bases between them. The CDR3 consists of 13 residues. Germline values: CDR1 GTSNPN, CDR2 SVGIG (reference sequence). The CDR3 spells CAWSVTGPGEQFF. CDR3 DNA sequence: TGTGCCTGGAGTGTTACGGGGCCGGGCGAGCAGTTCTTC.

The rearrangement uses TRBV2 and TRBJ2-3; 9 positions agree with TRBD2. The CDR3 is made up of 16 amino acids. Unmatched junction bases numbered 7, after V lost 6 bases and J lost 0 bases. Germline V lookup: CDR1 SNHLY, CDR2 FYNNEI. The CDR3 nucleotides read TGTGCCAGCAGCGGACTAGCGCACATTAGCACAGATACGCAGTATTTT. This encodes CASSGLAHISTDTQYF.

V usage is TRBV2 and J usage is TRBJ2-7; D is perhaps TRBD2 (5 bases). The CDR3 totals 14 residues. V lost 6 bases and J 4 bases, leaving 16 bases between the germline ends. The V gene's germline CDR1 is SNHLY and CDR2 FYNNEI. The CDR3 loop reads CASSPNLASYEQYF. The CDR3 bases are TGTGCCAGCAGCCCTAACCTAGCTTCTTACGAGCAGTACTTC.

The V call is TRBV4-1, the J call TRBJ2-3; 8 positions match TRBD2. This CDR3 is 20 amino acids long. Trimming cost V 0 bases and J 0 bases; bases outside gene matches: 14. Germline assignment: CDR1 MGHRA and CDR2 YSYEKL. In nucleotides, the CDR3 is TGCGCCAGCAGCCAAGACGCCTATGGGACTAGTCGGATTAGCACAGATACGCAGTATTTT. This gives the protein CASSQDAYGTSRISTDTQYF.

This clone is a singleton in its sample. The rearrangement joins TRBV5-6 to TRBJ2-7; 12 positions agree with TRBD1. Per germline, CDR1 SGHDT and CDR2 YYEEEE. V lost 4 bases, J lost 4 bases, and 6 bases stayed unmatched. The CDR3 is 15 residues long. In DNA form, the CDR3 reads TGTGCCAGCAGCCCGGGACAGGGGGCCGGTTACGAGCAGTACTTC. Its protein product is CASSPGQGAGYEQYF.

This CDR3 is CAGRGQATAGANVLTF. DNA for the CDR3: TGTGCCGGAAGGGGACAGGCCACCGCTGGGGCCAACGTCCTGACTTTC. The rearrangement joins TRBV5-4 to TRBJ2-6, with 8 nucleotides matching TRBD1. Losses at the gene ends were 10 bases for V and 2 bases for J; bases not matched to a gene: 11. The CDR3 is 16 residues long. Germline-derived CDR1 and CDR2 are SGHNT and YYREEE (reference sequence).

This clone was seen only once. The genes are TRBV27 and TRBJ1-6, with D maybe TRBD1 (5 bases). This CDR3 has 15 amino acids. V lost 5 bases to trimming and J lost 9 bases, with 17 bases between them. Germline CDR1 MNHEY, CDR2 SMNVEV (reference sequence). CDR3 coding DNA: TGTGCCAGCAGTCCGACCTTGACCCAGGGTTCACCCCTCCACTTT. Its translation: CASSPTLTQGSPLHF.

The CDR3 is CASSVQGAGINQPQHF. In DNA, the CDR3 is TGTGCCAGCAGTGTCCAGGGTGCAGGGATAAATCAGCCCCAGCATTTT. The chain joins TRBV6-1 to TRBJ1-5; possibly TRBD1 for D (5 bases). Germline V gene data show CDR1 as MNHNS and CDR2 as SASEGT. With 4 bases removed from V and 4 bases from J, the gap between germline ends came to 17 bases. The CDR3 spans 16 residues.

The J gene is TRBJ1-1, the V gene TRBV30, with D possibly matching TRBD1 (5 bases). There are 13 residues in the CDR3. CDR1 is GTSNPN and CDR2 is SVGIG in the germline V gene (reference sequence). The CDR3 sequence is CAQRAGRNTEAFF. Written as DNA, the CDR3 is TGTGCTCAGCGGGCGGGGCGGAACACTGAAGCTTTCTTT. Full variable domain (outside the CDR3, taken from reference TRBV30 and TRBJ1-1): SQTIHQWPATLVQPVGSPLSLECTVEGTSNPNLYWYRQAAGRGLQLLFYSVGIGQISSEVPQNLSASRPQDRQFILSSKKLLLSDSGFYLCAQRAGRNTEAFFGQGTRLTVV.

J is TRBJ2-2 and V is TRBV30, with D perhaps TRBD1 (5 bases). The V end was cut by 3 bases, the J end by 5 bases, with 16 bases between. CDR3 length equals 15 residues. Germline lookup yields CDR1 GTSNPN and CDR2 SVGIG (reference sequence). CDR3 DNA sequence: TGTGCCTGGAGCTTCCACAGGATGGGGACCGGGGAGCTGTTTTTT. Translated: CAWSFHRMGTGELFF.

The chain employs TRBV4-3 and TRBJ2-4; TRBD2 matches 14 bases. The CDR3 length is 18 residues. The J segment lost 11 bases and the V segment lost 2 bases, leaving 14 bases of the junction unmatched. Germline V gene data show CDR1 as LGHNA and CDR2 as YSLEER. In nucleotides, the CDR3 is TGCGCCAGCAGCCAACGACTAGCGGGAGGGCCTACGGTCGGGTTTCAGTACTTC. Translation gives CASSQRLAGGPTVGFQYF.

CDR3 DNA sequence: TGTGCCAGCAGACCGACAGGGTCCGATTCACCCCTCCACTTT. This encodes CASRPTGSDSPLHF. The chain links TRBV6-6 to TRBJ1-6, with 7 bases that match TRBD1. This CDR3 comprises 14 residues. Germline CDR1 MNHNY, CDR2 SVGAGI (reference sequence). V shed 6 bases and J 8 bases; nucleotides not matched to a gene: 7.

V usage is TRBV27 and J usage is TRBJ2-2, with D possibly matching TRBD1 (6 bases). Germline CDR1 and CDR2: MNHEY and SMNVEV (reference sequence). Trimming removed 5 bases at V and 0 bases at J, with 13 bases between. The CDR3 sequence is 16 residues long. As DNA, the CDR3 is TGTGCCAGCAGTATTACCGGGACACCGAACACCGGGGAGCTGTTTTTT. Translating gives CASSITGTPNTGELFF.

V usage is TRBV2 and J usage is TRBJ2-7, with 11 bases aligning to TRBD2. CDR1 and CDR2 (germline): SNHLY, FYNNEI. With 6 bases clipped from V and 6 bases from J, the junction kept 10 bases outside the gene matches. This CDR3 has 15 residues. The CDR3 loop is CASRTSGSSAAEQYF. The CDR3 DNA reads TGTGCCAGCAGAACTAGCGGGAGTTCCGCAGCCGAGCAGTACTTC.

This CDR3 is CASSIIGGSEQFF. The CDR3 coding sequence is TGTGCCAGTAGTATTATAGGGGGGAGTGAGCAGTTCTTC. The chain links TRBV19 to TRBJ2-1; the D call may be TRBD1 or TRBD2 (6 bases each). CDR1 and CDR2 (germline): LNHDA, SQIVND (reference sequence). V lost 3 bases and J 9 bases, leaving 12 bases between the germline ends. The CDR3 has 13 amino acids.